This TCR beta chain was sequenced during a study of a mutant IDH1 vaccine in newly diagnosed glioma. Time point denoted: week 35, safety follow-up. The content of each vaccine dose was 300 ug of mutant IDH1 20-mer peptide, and topical imiquimod accompanied it. This table comes from immunoSEQ multiplex PCR, and its TCRdb copy is limited to in-frame clones, with some not included. The sample has about 60,000 clones, approximately 87% seen once; the top ten hold around 1.6%. This clone was detected once. Its antigen remains unknown. Germline lookup yields CDR1 SNHLY and CDR2 FYNNEI. Trimming stripped 4 bases from V and 7 bases from J, with 17 bases between. The CDR3 has 15 residues.

The sequence was collected from a middle-aged man with glioma. The chain couples TRBV2 to TRBJ2-1; a weak D match, TRBD2 (6 bases). This sample comprised PBMCs, obtained from a glioma patient whose treatment included an IDH1 peptide vaccine. CDR3 region: CASSVGSGPRNEQFF. DNA for the CDR3: TGTGCCAGCAGTGTAGGAAGCGGGCCTAGGAATGAGCAGTTCTTC. Supplemented by reference TRBV2 and TRBJ2-1, the full variable domain reads EPEVTQTPSHQVTQMGQEVILRCVPISNHLYFYWYRQILGQKVEFLVSFYNNEISEKSEIFDDQFSVERPDGSNFTLKIRSTKLEDSAMYFCASSVGSGPRNEQFFGPGTRLTVL.